The present T cell receptor (beta chain) was sequenced within a study of blood T cell repertoires in COVID-19. Study overall: Spain, Italy and the United States supplied samples that represented acute and convalescent COVID-19.

Participants reported their clinical history, and cohort assignment relied on those reports. Cohort 3 donors counted as recovered after two negative PCRs, clearance, or resolved symptoms. The V gene lost 1 base and the J gene lost 4 bases, with 11 bases spanning the gap. This CDR3 has 15 amino acids. Looked up from germline, CDR1 is SGHTA and CDR2 is FQGNSA. Only in-frame clones appear in the TCRdb table, and some are missing; sequencing was by immunoSEQ multiplex PCR. The data contain about 140,000 clones, around 73% of them singletons. This receptor was identified in a woman between 50 and 59 years old who had recovered from COVID-19. The source material was PBMCs or T cells enriched from blood (not recorded which). The chain combines TRBV7-2 with TRBJ1-3; D not certain. Written as DNA, the CDR3 is TGTGCCAGCAGCTTAGTGCGGGGTGGAGGAAACACCATATATTTT. Translating gives CASSLVRGGGNTIYF. The full variable domain, completed using reference TRBV7-2 and TRBJ1-3, is GAGVSQSPSNKVTEKGKDVELRCDPISGHTALYWYRQSLGQGLEFLIYFQGNSAPDKSGLPSDRFSAERTGGSVSTLTIQRTQQEDSAVYLCASSLVRGGGNTIYFGEGSWLTVV.